The 18 T cell receptor beta chains given below trace back to one sample, sequenced in a study of blood T cell repertoires in COVID-19. TCRdb's table, derived via immunoSEQ multiplex PCR, lists solely in-frame clones and lacks some. The profile shows roughly 130,000 clones, 80% of them singletons. Sequencing was performed on peripheral blood. The origin of the receptors is a man between 65 and 85 years old with acute or convalescent COVID-19.

Here the CDR3 DNA reads TGCGCCAGCAGCCAGCGGGACAGGGGTTTCGACGAGCAGTACTTC. Residues: CASSQRDRGFDEQYF. This chain joins TRBV4-1 and TRBJ2-7; the match to TRBD1 covers 10 bases. The ends lost 3 bases at V and 5 bases at J; junction bases unmatched: 7. The CDR3 extends over 15 amino acids. The germline V gene encodes CDR1 MGHRA and CDR2 YSYEKL.

This clone showed up just a few times. This chain joins TRBV18 and TRBJ1-3, with D uncertain. The germline V gene has CDR1 KGHSH and CDR2 LQKENI. This CDR3 spans 14 amino acids. With 6 bases removed from V and 3 bases from J, the gap between germline ends came to 12 bases. Here the CDR3 DNA reads TGTGCCAGCTCCCAAATGAGGGATGGAAACACCATATATTTT. Amino acid sequence: CASSQMRDGNTIYF.

The rearrangement joins TRBV19 to TRBJ2-1; 8 bases match TRBD2. With V trimmed by 7 bases and J by 8 bases, 13 bases remained unmatched. Looked up from germline, CDR1 is LNHDA and CDR2 is SQIVND (reference sequence). This CDR3 is built from 15 residues. The CDR3 nucleotides are TGTGCCAGTAAGGGCACGGGAGCGGGGGCCCATGAGCAGTTCTTC. This codes for CASKGTGAGAHEQFF.

The genes are TRBV5-1 and TRBJ1-6, with 10 bases that match TRBD1. This CDR3 is built from 14 residues. Trimming removed 4 bases from V and 8 bases from J; junction bases left unmatched: 3. The germline V gene encodes CDR1 SGHRS and CDR2 YFSETQ. This chain's CDR3 is CASSRQGADSPLHF. CDR3 DNA sequence: TGCGCCAGCAGCCGACAGGGGGCCGATTCACCCCTCCACTTT.

This clone was picked up a small number of times. The V and J genes are TRBV6-1 and TRBJ1-4; no clear D. This CDR3 has 17 amino acids. Trimming took off 6 bases at V and 5 bases at J, with 22 bases between the two ends. Germline-derived CDR1 and CDR2 are MNHNS and SASEGT. For the CDR3, the DNA is TGTGCCAGCAGCGAACGCGGGGAAGCATATGTAAATGAAAAACTGTTTTTT. Protein: CASSERGEAYVNEKLFF.

V gene TRBV6-2 or TRBV6-3 combines with J gene TRBJ2-1; 7 positions match TRBD2. V lost 7 bases, J lost 8 bases, and 17 bases stayed unmatched. Germline V gene sequence: CDR1 MNHEY, CDR2 SVGEGT. This CDR3 is 16 amino acids long. CDR3 in DNA: TGTGCCAGCACCCCCGGGACTACCATTTTTAAAGATGAGCAGTTCTTC. It translates to CASTPGTTIFKDEQFF.

This CDR3 reads CASRGQPGYGYTF. CDR3 nucleotide sequence: TGTGCCAGCAGGGGACAGCCTGGCTATGGCTACACCTTC. This chain joins TRBV2 and TRBJ1-2; TRBD1 aligns across 7 bases. The CDR3 totals 13 residues. Germline values: CDR1 SNHLY, CDR2 FYNNEI. Losses at the gene ends were 6 bases for V and 4 bases for J; bases not matched to a gene: 5. Looking up the rest from reference TRBV2 and TRBJ1-2 gives the full variable domain: EPEVTQTPSHQVTQMGQEVILRCVPISNHLYFYWYRQILGQKVEFLVSFYNNEISEKSEIFDDQFSVERPDGSNFTLKIRSTKLEDSAMYFCASRGQPGYGYTFGSGTRLTVV.

This sequence joins TRBV4-1 and TRBJ1-2; D is uncertain. This CDR3 contains 16 residues. Germline V CDR1 and CDR2: MGHRA, YSYEKL. Trimming took 4 bases from V and 3 from J, leaving 18 bases between them. Here the CDR3 DNA reads TGCGCCAGCAGCCTTTACGGCCTGGGCCTTGACTATGGCTACACCTTC. Protein product: CASSLYGLGLDYGYTF.

This clone was detected only once. The chain is built from TRBV7-9 and TRBJ1-1; no clear D gene. This CDR3 has 12 residues. Germline CDR1 reads SEHNR; CDR2 reads FQNEAQ (reference sequence). V was clipped by 7 bases and J by 5 bases, with 11 bases between them. CDR3 sequence: CASNPPGTEAFF. CDR3 bases: TGTGCCAGCAACCCCCCGGGGACTGAAGCTTTCTTT.

J is TRBJ2-2 and V is TRBV2; 9 bases map to TRBD1. This CDR3 region has 15 residues. J lost 5 bases, V lost 6 bases, and 7 bases had no gene match. Germline-derived CDR1 and CDR2 are SNHLY and FYNNEI. The CDR3 loop reads CASRPTGGVTGELFF. The CDR3 bases are TGTGCCAGCAGACCAACAGGGGGCGTTACCGGGGAGCTGTTTTTT.

The V gene is TRBV6-5, the J gene TRBJ1-6; perhaps TRBD1 as D (6 bases). The V and J ends lost 7 bases and 8 bases respectively, with 18 bases between them. Looked up from germline, CDR1 is MNHEY and CDR2 is SVGAGI. The CDR3 runs to 15 residues. The CDR3 DNA sequence: TGTGCCAGCAAGTCATATACAGGGTCGGATTCACCCCTCCACTTT. This gives the protein CASKSYTGSDSPLHF.

The chain carries TRBV6-2 or TRBV6-3 and TRBJ1-5; a possible D gene is TRBD1 (6 bases). V lost 5 bases to trimming and J lost 6 bases, with 8 bases between them. Germline CDR1 is MNHEY and CDR2 is SVGEGT. The CDR3 loop spans 12 amino acids. CDR3 DNA sequence: TGTGCCAGCAGTCCAGGGGCTCAGCCCCAGCATTTT. Translating it yields CASSPGAQPQHF.

This clone was found a few times. The CDR3 protein is CASSPRQGAHYGYTF. The CDR3 nucleotides are TGTGCCAGCAGCCCGAGACAGGGGGCCCACTATGGCTACACCTTC. The chain has TRBV6-2 or TRBV6-3 and TRBJ1-2; 10 bases match TRBD1. The CDR3 is 15 amino acids. CDR1 is MNHEY, CDR2 SVGEGT, per germline. Trimming removed 6 bases from V and 3 bases from J; junction bases left unmatched: 7.

J is TRBJ1-2 and V is TRBV19; 9 bases are a match to TRBD1. The V gene end was trimmed by 3 bases and the J gene end by 1 base; junction bases not matched to a gene: 0. The V gene's germline CDR1 is LNHDA and CDR2 SQIVND (reference sequence). The CDR3 has 14 residues. CDR3 nucleotides: TGTGCCAGTAGTATGGGACAGGGTAACTATGGCTACACCTTC. Translating gives CASSMGQGNYGYTF.

J is TRBJ1-1 and V is TRBV18, with 9 bases fitting TRBD1. CDR1 and CDR2 (germline): KGHSH, LQKENI. Trimming removed 4 bases from V and 0 bases from J; junction bases left unmatched: 6. The CDR3 runs 16 residues. The CDR3 nucleotides are TGTGCCAGCTCACGATGGACAGGGGACATGAACACTGAAGCTTTCTTT. Translated, it gives CASSRWTGDMNTEAFF.

J is TRBJ2-1 and V is TRBV5-4; 8 bases agree with TRBD2. This CDR3 is built from 14 residues. Germline loops: CDR1 SGHNT, CDR2 YYREEE (reference sequence). Germline trimming cut 1 base from V and 8 bases from J; bases unmatched to any gene: 5. The CDR3 DNA reads TGTGCCAGCAGCTTGTGGGGACTAGTGGATGAGCAGTTCTTC. Its translation is CASSLWGLVDEQFF.

This sequence joins TRBV19 and TRBJ2-6, with a tentative D call TRBD1 (6 bases). The CDR3 loop spans 15 amino acids. V lost 5 bases and J lost 2, with 10 bases in between. Germline V gene lookup returns CDR1 LNHDA and CDR2 SQIVND (reference sequence). In nucleotides, the CDR3 is TGTGCCAGTAGTGCGACAGGAGCTGGGGCCAACGTCCTGACTTTC. This codes for CASSATGAGANVLTF. Filled out from reference TRBV19 and TRBJ2-6, the complete variable domain reads DGGITQSPKYLFRKEGQNVTLSCEQNLNHDAMYWYRQDPGQGLRLIYYSQIVNDFQKGDIAEGYSVSREKKESFPLTVTSAQKNPTAFYLCASSATGAGANVLTFGAGSRLTVL.

V usage is TRBV5-4 and J usage is TRBJ2-5; maybe TRBD2 (6 bases). V gave up 3 bases and J gave up 4 bases, with 13 bases separating them. The CDR3 consists of 14 residues. Per germline, CDR1 SGHNT and CDR2 YYREEE (reference sequence). CDR3 sequence reads: CASSSRGEGETQYF. CDR3 DNA: TGTGCCAGCAGCTCCCGCGGGGAAGGAGAGACCCAGTACTTC.